The T cell receptor beta chain described here comes from a study of blood T cell repertoires in COVID-19. Study information: Acute and convalescent COVID-19 specimens originated in the United States, Italy and Spain.

Germline V gene lookup returns CDR1 MNHNS and CDR2 SASEGT. This CDR3 is 15 amino acids long. The age range of participants was 18 to 89 years, with residence in about 25 US areas. The authors' processing: The authors estimated nucleated cell counts from reference gene primer amplification. The table came from immunoSEQ multiplex PCR; TCRdb's copy has only in-frame clones and leaves some out. That table is the source of V, J and clone size, and D and trimming were worked out from the DNA. The sample yields a few hundred thousand clones, about 85% seen once. Comment on this clone: Relative to the germline gene, one junction end is altered; a read error may explain this.

The specimen was PBMCs or T cells enriched from blood (not recorded which). The clonotype originates from a woman aged 25 to 39 who had recovered from COVID-19. The V gene is TRBV6-1, the J gene TRBJ2-5; maybe TRBD1 (6 bases). The CDR3 sequence: CASTEGQLQGETQYF. The CDR3 bases are TGTGCCAGCACTGAAGGTCAGCTGCAGGGGGAGACCCAGTACTTC.